What follows are 26 T cell receptor beta chains derived from one specimen sequenced in a study of tumor-infiltrating lymphocytes in primary liver carcinoma. Reverse transcription of roughly 0.5 ug total RNA with a constant-region primer produced TCR beta cDNA. Three nested multiplex PCR rounds, a slightly modified ARM-PCR method, built the TCR beta libraries. With TRBV1-TRBV30 forward primers and a C-beta reverse primer, the first two PCR rounds were run for approximately 9 cycles each. TCRdb used MiXCR to reprocess the multiplex PCR reads, holding one entry per CDR3 protein. The sample gives approximately 92,000 distinct CDR3 sequences, less than 75% of which show up once; about 27% is in the top ten. Starting material for RNA and DNA co-extraction consisted of about 20-30 mg of unsorted bulk tissue. Sequencing input: tumor-adjacent normal liver tissue. The receptors were sampled from a man aged 35-49 years with primary liver carcinoma and hepatitis B virus infection.

Concerning this clonotype itself: One end of the junction varies from germline; a read error may be responsible. The rearrangement uses TRBV9 and TRBJ2-1, with 7 bases identical to TRBD2. Looked up from germline, CDR1 is SGDLS and CDR2 is YYNGEE. The CDR3 has 15 residues. The CDR3 DNA reads as TGTGCCAGCAGCGTCCTTAGCGGGTCGGGCAATGAGCAGTTTTTC. This sequence encodes CASSVLSGSGNEQFF.

This clonotype was observed a single time. At one end the junction does not follow the germline gene, possibly because of a read error. This chain uses TRBV11-1 with TRBJ2-5; perhaps TRBD2 as D (5 bases). CDR1 and CDR2 (germline): SGHAT, FQDESV (reference sequence). The CDR3 totals 19 residues. The CDR3 is CASSPPPEVKKDFQESQYF. The CDR3 bases are TGTGCCAGCAGCCCGCCACCGGAGGTCAAGAAGGACTTCCAAGAGAGCCAGTACTTC.

As concerns this clonotype: A much larger clonotype is one base distant, so this may be a read error. The CDR3 DNA follows: TGTCCCATCAGAGGAAACAATGAGCAGTTCTTC. Amino acid sequence: CPIRGNNEQFF. V usage is TRBV10-3 and J usage is TRBJ2-1; D is unclear. Germline V gives CDR1 ENHRY, CDR2 SYGVKD. The CDR3 totals 11 residues.

On this clonotype: A read error may produce the germline difference seen at one junction end. The CDR3 reads CASPPQVQETQYF. Here the CDR3 DNA reads TGTGCCAGCCCACCACAGGTTCAAGAGACCCAGTACTTC. The chain couples TRBV18 to TRBJ2-5; perhaps TRBD1 as D (5 bases). Germline assignment: CDR1 KGHSH and CDR2 LQKENI. CDR3 length equals 13 residues.

For this clonotype: A much larger clone lies a single base off, so this may be a read error. This chain joins TRBV5-6 and TRBJ2-5; D perhaps matches TRBD2 (5 bases). The length of the CDR3 is 14 residues. The V gene lost 1 base and the J gene lost 9 bases, with 16 bases spanning the gap. CDR1 and CDR2 from the germline V gene are SGHDT and YYEEEE. This CDR3 is CASSLSLAEEAQYF. CDR3 nucleotides: TGTGCCAGCAGCTTGAGTCTAGCCGAGGAGGCCCAGTACTTC.

On this clonotype itself: This may stem from a read error, because a much larger clone lies one nucleotide away. The chain's CDR3 is CAISKEYTGFGTDAQYF. The CDR3 DNA is TGTGCCATCAGCAAGGAATACACAGGGTTCGGGACAGATGCGCAGTATTTT. The chain is built from TRBV10-3 and TRBJ2-3; TRBD1 agrees at 7 bases. The CDR3 runs 17 residues. From germline, CDR1 is ENHRY and CDR2 SYGVKD.

This clonotype occurred many times. V usage is TRBV11-2 and J usage is TRBJ2-2; D uncertain. The V gene lost 2 bases and the J gene lost 1 base, with 8 bases spanning the gap. Germline CDR1 and CDR2: SGHAT and FQNNGV. The CDR3 is made up of 15 amino acids. The CDR3: CASSLRPENTGELFF. The CDR3 DNA reads as TGTGCCAGCAGCTTACGGCCGGAGAACACCGGGGAGCTGTTTTTT.

About this clonotype: One end of the junction fails to match germline, which may point to a read error. The genes are TRBV12-3 or TRBV12-4 and TRBJ2-1, with a weak D call TRBD2 (6 bases). This CDR3 is built from 13 residues. The CDR3 here is CASSPHTGDEQFF. DNA for the CDR3: TGTGCCAGCAGCCCCCATACGGGGGATGAGCAGTTCTTT.

Remarks on this clonotype: The junction shows a germline mismatch at one end, possibly a read error. The V and J genes are TRBV4-1 and TRBJ2-3; D unresolved. CDR3 length: 14 amino acids. Germline V gene sequence: CDR1 MGHRA, CDR2 YSYEKL. This CDR3 is CTSSQDQLADTQYF. The CDR3 coding sequence is TGCACCAGTAGCCAAGACCAATTGGCAGATACGCAGTATTTT.

This clonotype was observed at least ten times. The genes are TRBV11-2 and TRBJ2-3, with TRBD1 as a possible D gene (6 bases). The better agreement between TRBJ1-5 and the DNA end casts doubt on the J call. This CDR3 has 15 amino acids. Germline lookup yields CDR1 SGHAT and CDR2 FQNNGV. CDR3 in amino acids: CASSLEVGGQGTQHF. CDR3 coding DNA: TGTGCCAGCAGCTTAGAGGTTGGGGGCCAGGGTACGCAGCATTTT.

CDR3 amino acids: CASSFSGSSTDTQYF. CDR3 bases: TGTGCCAGCAGCTTTAGCGGGAGTAGCACAGATACGCAGTATTTT. The J gene is TRBJ2-3, the V gene TRBV6-4; 9 bases are shared with TRBD2. The CDR3 consists of 15 residues. V dropped 6 bases and J dropped 0; count of bases not matched to a gene: 4. Germline CDR1 reads MRHNA; CDR2 reads SNTAGT.

J is TRBJ1-1 and V is TRBV18; D gene ambiguous. Per germline, CDR1 KGHSH and CDR2 LQKENI. This CDR3 is built from 14 residues. The germline V and J ends were trimmed by 0 bases and 5 bases, with 10 bases remaining between them. CDR3 in DNA: TGTGCCAGCTCACCACCCCTCGGAAAAACTGAAGCTTTCTTT. Translated, it gives CASSPPLGKTEAFF.

This clonotype was detected once. Its ends do not fully match the called genes, so a read error is possible. This CDR3 is CAGSLGGGGGSGELFF. The CDR3 bases are TGTGCCGGCAGTTTAGGGGGCGGGGGAGGCTCCGGGGAGCTGTTTTTT. The rearrangement joins TRBV11-2 to TRBJ2-2, with D perhaps matching TRBD1 or TRBD2 (7 bases each). This CDR3 spans 16 amino acids. Germline assignment: CDR1 SGHAT and CDR2 FQNNGV.

A note on this clonotype: It is likely a read error, because the conserved phenylalanine at the end of the CDR3 is missing. This sequence joins TRBV11-3 and TRBJ2-7; D is ambiguous. Germline values: CDR1 SGHNT, CDR2 YENEEA. Deletions cut 5 bases from V and 4 bases from J, with 15 bases between. The CDR3 loop spans 14 amino acids. CDR3 sequence: CASSDGFPPYEQYL. For the CDR3, the DNA is TGTGCCAGCAGCGACGGTTTCCCTCCATACGAGCAGTACTTA.

This clonotype was picked up a small number of times. V usage is TRBV7-8 and J usage is TRBJ2-2; maybe TRBD2 (6 bases). V gave up 1 base and J gave up 0 bases, with 9 bases separating them. The CDR3 extends over 16 amino acids. Germline loops: CDR1 SGHVS, CDR2 FQNEAQ. CDR3 residues: CASSLVGGSNTGELFF. DNA for the CDR3: TGTGCCAGCAGCTTAGTGGGGGGTTCGAACACCGGGGAGCTGTTTTTT.

A few counts support this clonotype. This may be a read error: a much more frequent sequence differs by one nucleotide. The chain employs TRBV12-3 or TRBV12-4 and TRBJ1-2; D is uncertain. CDR3 length: 12 residues. The CDR3 DNA sequence: TGTGACAGCAGTTTGTCCTCCGATGGCTACACCTTC. Encoded protein: CDSSLSSDGYTF.

This clonotype came up a few times. The chain links TRBV7-9 to TRBJ1-2; the D gene is possibly TRBD1 (6 bases). The germline V and J ends were trimmed by 1 base and 5 bases, with 20 bases remaining between them. Looked up from germline, CDR1 is SEHNR and CDR2 is FQNEAQ (reference sequence). The CDR3 runs 17 residues. CDR3 nucleotides: TGTGCCAGCAGCTTAGAACAGGGAGGTTTACGTCGGTATGGCTACACCTTC. This sequence encodes CASSLEQGGLRRYGYTF. The full variable domain, its missing parts supplied by reference TRBV7-9 and TRBJ1-2, is DTGVSQNPRHKITKRGQNVTFRCDPISEHNRLYWYRQTLGQGPEFLTYFQNEAQLEKSRLLSDRFSAERPKGSFSTLEIQRTEQGDSAMYLCASSLEQGGLRRYGYTFGSGTRLTVV.

The V gene is TRBV12-3 or TRBV12-4, the J gene TRBJ2-5; weak D call: TRBD2 (5 bases). Trimming removed 3 bases from V and 8 bases from J, with 7 bases in between. The CDR3 extends over 11 amino acids. CDR3 sequence (DNA): TGTGCCAGCAGTTTCTCGGGAACCCAGTACTTC. It encodes CASSFSGTQYF.

This clonotype appeared a few times. The chain couples TRBV5-1 to TRBJ2-5, with 11 bases that match TRBD2. The ends lost 2 bases at V and 3 bases at J; junction bases unmatched: 9. The CDR3 runs to 17 residues. CDR1 and CDR2 from the germline V gene are SGHRS and YFSETQ. The CDR3 here is CASSFRTSGLEKETQYF. DNA of the CDR3: TGCGCCAGCAGCTTTCGGACTAGCGGGCTCGAGAAAGAGACCCAGTACTTC.

This clonotype was seen many times. The chain employs TRBV6-5 and TRBJ1-3, with D perhaps TRBD1 (6 bases). The germline V and J ends were trimmed by 0 bases and 0 bases, with 18 bases remaining between them. The length of the CDR3 is 19 residues. Looked up from germline, CDR1 is MNHEY and CDR2 is SVGAGI. CDR3 protein: CASSYSVIGLGHSGNTIYF. The CDR3 DNA reads TGTGCCAGCAGTTACTCGGTTATAGGGTTGGGACACTCTGGAAACACCATATATTTT.

A note on this clonotype: A read error is likely, as this CDR3 ends without the conserved phenylalanine or tryptophan. The DNA is omitted, as the CDR3 cannot be located on it reliably, and the CDR3 follows TCRdb's listing. The chain has TRBV7-8 and TRBJ1-5. The length of the CDR3 is 13 amino acids, counting both ends. Looked up from germline, CDR1 is SGHVS and CDR2 is FQNEAQ. This chain's CDR3 is CASSINRDQPQHL.

Turning to this clonotype: The junction departs from the called germline gene at one end, perhaps through a read error. V usage is TRBV11-2 and J usage is TRBJ2-5; 10 bases are shared with TRBD2. The CDR3 length is 18 residues. Germline V gene sequence: CDR1 SGHAT, CDR2 FQNNGV. The CDR3 DNA sequence: TGTGCCAGCAGCTTACGTCCTGGACTAGCGGCAAACCAAGAGACCCAATACTTC. Residues: CASSLRPGLAANQETQYF.

Concerning this clonotype: Germline is not matched at one junction end, which may reflect a read error. In nucleotides, the CDR3 is TGTGTCTGGAGTCCCCAACTGGGTAGCGGGTTGCCCGTTTCCCCAGATACACAGTATTTT. This sequence encodes CVWSPQLGSGLPVSPDTQYF. The V and J genes are TRBV30 and TRBJ2-3; 7 nucleotides line up with TRBD2. The CDR3 extends over 20 amino acids. Germline V gene sequence: CDR1 GTSNPN, CDR2 SVGIG (reference sequence).

V usage is TRBV30 and J usage is TRBJ2-1; tentatively, D is TRBD2 (5 bases). The V end was cut by 5 bases, the J end by 6 bases, with 11 bases between. This CDR3 has 12 amino acids. Germline-derived CDR1 and CDR2 are GTSNPN and SVGIG (reference sequence). In DNA form, the CDR3 reads TGTGCCTGGGTCCGGGAATCCAATGAGCAGTTCTTC. Residues: CAWVRESNEQFF.

Concerning this clonotype itself: Possible read error: a much larger clone is one base away. The CDR3 loop reads CAISEVGTGELFF. CDR3 sequence (DNA): TGTGCCATCAGTGAGGTGGGAACCGGGGAGCTGTTTTTT. The gene calls are TRBV24-1 and TRBJ2-2, with D uncertain. CDR3 length: 13 residues. In germline, CDR1 is KGHDR, CDR2 SFDVKD.

This clonotype was detected many times. In DNA, the CDR3 is TGTGCCAGCAGTGAAAGCCCTAGCGGGAGGGAGACCCAGTACTTC. Its translation: CASSESPSGRETQYF. V gene TRBV6-1 combines with J gene TRBJ2-5; 11 bases map to TRBD2. Germline V gene data show CDR1 as MNHNS and CDR2 as SASEGT. This CDR3 contains 15 residues. With 2 bases clipped from V and 5 bases from J, the junction kept 4 bases outside the gene matches.